This TCR beta chain was identified in a study of regulatory T cells in long-lasting Graves disease. The CDR3 extends over 12 amino acids. V dropped 7 bases and J dropped 4 bases, with 8 bases sitting between them. Germline CDR1 SNHLY, CDR2 FYNNEI. Study-wide points: Persistent disease samples used TRBV28, TRBJ1-2 and TRBJ2-5 preferentially.

Building of the TCR beta libraries involved iRepertoire HTBI primers and Arm-PCR of CDR3 regions. MiXCR, run by TCRdb on the multiplex PCR reads, gives a single entry per CDR3 protein. This sample carries roughly 260,000 distinct CDR3 sequences, about 18% of them seen once, and the ten largest clones take approximately 14%. About this clonotype itself: The antigen remains unidentified.

Time point: newly diagnosed GD, antithyroid drugs for less than 3 months. Construction of the TCR library relied on RNA isolated from PBMCs. The sample was also reused in another study, on T cells in Graves' hyperthyroidism and ophthalmopathy. From that second work: First-round RT-PCR targeting the TCR CDR3 was performed with the HTBI primer set. Blood shared most expanded thyroid clonotypes above 0.001. Ophthalmopathy was model-predicted a median 6.5 months pre-onset.

This chain joins TRBV2 and TRBJ1-3; D is uncertain. The specimen was peripheral blood mononuclear cells (PBMCs), collected at new diagnosis, from a patient treated with antithyroid drugs. This TCR was recovered from a woman aged 25-40 years with Graves disease. Here the CDR3 DNA reads TGTGCCAGCACGGCATCCGGAAACACCATATATTTT. Translated: CASTASGNTIYF.